This T cell receptor (beta chain) appears in the sequencing data of a study of Graves' ophthalmopathy and Graves' hyperthyroidism (dated by TCRdb to the late 2010s). About the study as a whole: Peripheral blood was collected at initial diagnosis, before any treatment. TCR beta repertoire signatures were used to distinguish Graves' ophthalmopathy from Graves' hyperthyroidism and to predict progression to ophthalmopathy. In total, 135 blood samples were TCR-sequenced: 40 to 45 ophthalmopathy, under 80 hyperthyroidism and around 17 hyperthyroidism-to-ophthalmopathy patients. To explore V-J signatures that separate ophthalmopathy from hyperthyroidism, a discovery set of around 97 patients was enrolled, consisting of 40 to 45 with ophthalmopathy and some 59 with stable hyperthyroidism. For independent validation, a separate cohort was made up of 18 to 20 hyperthyroidism patients plus 17 patients who later progressed from hyperthyroidism to ophthalmopathy. In over 5 hyperthyroidism patients, the T-cell repertoire of thyroid tissue was compared with the T-cell repertoire of blood. Once sampling was done, hyperthyroidism patients were given methimazole at a starting dose of 30 mg daily, while ophthalmopathy patients were given high-dose intravenous methylprednisolone. Study-level results and caveats: Among expanded thyroid clonotypes with frequency above 0.001, most also showed up in blood, which suggests that blood repertoires may reflect the thyroid immune response. In cross-validation, the 13-signature model distinguished ophthalmopathy from stable hyperthyroidism with nearly 90% sensitivity and 81.08% specificity, while in the test set the corresponding values were about 80% and 75%. Sample size was not statistically predetermined, and group allocation was not concealed from the investigators. In validation, the model predicted ophthalmopathy progression with about 70% sensitivity and approximately 75% specificity; roughly 12 predicted patients were CT-confirmed with GO in a median of around 6.5 months.

Patients with ophthalmopathy had moderately to severely active disease, with a Clinical Activity Score of 3 or more, a NOSPECS grade of 4 or more, and a disease duration of less than 3 months. Anyone with other autoimmune diseases, uncontrolled infections, pregnancy or lactation was excluded from the study. Diagnosis was based on clinical symptoms, serum thyroxine, TRAb, thyroid ultrasound and orbital computed tomography. PBMCs were isolated from about 9.1 ml of fresh peripheral blood by Ficoll-Paque density gradient centrifugation. Total RNA was extracted with Trizol reagent and quality-checked on an Agilent 2100 Bioanalyzer. TCR beta CDR3 regions were amplified from RNA transcripts for repertoire sequencing. The first round of RT-PCR was done with HTBI primers and the Qiagen OneStep RT-PCR kit, and was followed by a second round of multiplex PCR, then size selection and purification. Libraries were sequenced paired-end with 100 bp reads on an Illumina HiSeq2000. The authors processed their data as follows. SOAPnuke was used to process the reads, throwing out any read that had adapters, had uncalled bases, had a mean Phred below 15, or lacked an exact constant-primer or identifier match. COPE v1.2.5 was used to merge the high-quality paired reads. Unique nucleotide sequences were defined as clonotypes and aligned to IMGT TRB V, D and J references using MiTCR v1.1. Analysis was restricted to V-J combinations with a frequency above 0.0001, which covered roughly 99% of repertoires. For each V-J combination, a TCR clonal expansion and chaos score was defined as the ratio of F50 clonal expansion to chaos observed in the TCRdist matrix. Welch's t-statistics and random forest were used to narrow the features down to more than 10 V-J combinations, which were then fed into a naive Bayes classifier. The similarity between thyroid and blood repertoires was quantified using the Morisita-Horn index. TCRdb reanalyzed the raw reads on its own, using fastp at Q25 for trimming and MiXCR for clone calling, and kept in-frame beta chains. Rows are unified per CDR3 protein, each entry keeping the most common DNA and genes. In this record, the V and J calls reflect TCRdb's handling and not the investigators' own analysis. The sample table contains almost 750,000 distinct CDR3 sequences; only one count was recorded for approximately 40% of them. 44% of the sample lies in the top ten.

V is shortened by 5 bases, J by 0 bases, and the region joining them spans 10 bases. The CDR3 runs 16 amino acids, cysteine and phenylalanine included. Only CDR3 DNA remains: 48 bases, in frame from the first base. Taken from the germline V gene, the CDR1 and CDR2 loops are KGHDR and SFDVKD. This clonotype has a count of ten or more. Its antigen remains undetermined. No base quality values were provided; no much bigger clone lies one nucleotide off. The clonotype originates from an adult man with Graves' ophthalmopathy. The material sequenced was peripheral blood. The chain uses TRBV24-1 and TRBJ2-6; perhaps TRBD2 is the D gene, with 5 bases matching. The CDR3 has the sequence CATSGYSGSGANVLTF. The DNA reads as follows: TGTGCCACCAGTGGATACAGCGGCTCTGGGGCCAACGTCCTGACTTTC.